These 5 T cell receptor beta chains originate from one sample sequenced in a study of blood T cell repertoires in COVID-19. The protocol was immunoSEQ multiplex PCR, while the TCRdb copy is restricted to in-frame clones and leaves out a portion. This sample has roughly 200,000 clones; 86% occur once, and the top ten carry roughly 24%. Sequenced material: PBMCs or T cells enriched from blood (not recorded which). The receptors originated from a woman between 35 and 50 years old in a cohort exposed to, infected with or recovered from COVID-19 (not recorded which).

This chain uses TRBV5-1 with TRBJ2-3, with 9 positions matching TRBD2. V lost 0 bases to trimming and J lost 0 bases; unmatched junction nucleotides: 5. Germline assignment: CDR1 SGHRS and CDR2 YFSETQ. The CDR3 is 17 residues long. For the CDR3, the DNA is TGCGCCAGCAGCTTGGGCGGGACTAGCAGAAGCACAGATACGCAGTATTTT. Translated, it gives CASSLGGTSRSTDTQYF. Looking up the rest from reference TRBV5-1 and TRBJ2-3 gives the full variable domain: KAGVTQTPRYLIKTRGQQVTLSCSPISGHRSVSWYQQTPGQGLQFLFEYFSETQRNKGNFPGRFSGRQFSNSRSEMNVSTLELGDSALYLCASSLGGTSRSTDTQYFGPGTRLTVL.

The V and J genes are TRBV6-1 and TRBJ2-7; 12 positions agree with TRBD2. Germline CDR1 and CDR2: MNHNS and SASEGT. Trimming removed 3 bases from V and 4 bases from J; junction bases left unmatched: 7. The CDR3 sequence is 16 residues long. In DNA, the CDR3 is TGTGCCAGCAGTGACCACCTAGCGGGGGGGACTTACGAGCAGTACTTC. Residues: CASSDHLAGGTYEQYF.

This clone has only a few counts. This chain joins TRBV5-1 and TRBJ1-1; D not certain. Germline CDR1 is SGHRS and CDR2 is YFSETQ. With 2 bases removed from V and 6 bases from J, the gap between germline ends came to 14 bases. CDR3 length: 14 amino acids. The CDR3 DNA reads as TGCGCCAGCAGCTTAGTCCCCCACCAGGCTGAAGCTTTCTTT. Translating gives CASSLVPHQAEAFF.

This clone was detected once. The V call is TRBV4-2, the J call TRBJ2-1; 10 positions match TRBD2. V lost 4 bases, J lost 5 bases, and 8 bases stayed unmatched. CDR3 length: 16 residues. CDR1 is LGHNA and CDR2 is YNFKEQ in the germline V gene. CDR3 sequence (DNA): TGTGCCAGCAGCCTAGATGGGACTAGCGCCCACAATGAGCAGTTCTTC. It specifies CASSLDGTSAHNEQFF.

V usage is TRBV19 and J usage is TRBJ2-3, with D tentatively TRBD2 (6 bases). Germline CDR1 is LNHDA and CDR2 is SQIVND (reference sequence). Deletions cut 5 bases from V and 5 bases from J, with 20 bases between. The CDR3 has 16 amino acids. The CDR3 reads CASSVEGRGSVDTQYF. In DNA, the CDR3 is TGTGCCAGTAGTGTGGAGGGAAGGGGTAGCGTAGATACGCAGTATTTT.